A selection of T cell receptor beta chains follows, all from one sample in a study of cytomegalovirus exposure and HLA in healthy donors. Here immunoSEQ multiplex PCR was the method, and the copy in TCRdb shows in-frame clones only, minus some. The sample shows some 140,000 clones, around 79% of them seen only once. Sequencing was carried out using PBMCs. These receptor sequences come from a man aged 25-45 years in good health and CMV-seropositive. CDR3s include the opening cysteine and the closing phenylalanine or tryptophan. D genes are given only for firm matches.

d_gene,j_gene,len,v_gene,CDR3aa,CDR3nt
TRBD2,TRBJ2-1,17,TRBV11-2,CASSLVRRSGVYNEQFF,TGTGCCAGCAGCTTAGTTAGGCGTAGCGGGGTTTACAATGAGCAGTTCTTC
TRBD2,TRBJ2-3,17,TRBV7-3,CASSLTRLAGSTDTQYF,TGTGCCAGCAGCCTAACCAGGCTAGCGGGGAGCACAGATACGCAGTATTTT
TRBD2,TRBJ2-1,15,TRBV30,CAWSTGTSGLNEQFF,TGTGCCTGGAGCACCGGGACTAGCGGCCTCAATGAGCAGTTCTTC
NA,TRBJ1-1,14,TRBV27,CASSLHRAGTEAFF,TGTGCCAGCAGTTTACACAGGGCTGGCACTGAAGCTTTCTTT
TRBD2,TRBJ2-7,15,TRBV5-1,CASSQLAGRTYEQYF,TGCGCCAGCAGTCAACTAGCGGGGAGGACCTACGAGCAGTACTTC
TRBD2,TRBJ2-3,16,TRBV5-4,CASSLGTSGLTDTQYF,TGTGCCAGCAGCTTGGGGACTAGCGGCCTCACAGATACGCAGTATTTT
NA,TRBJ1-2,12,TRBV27,CASRSENYGYTF,TGTGCCAGCAGGAGTGAGAACTATGGCTACACCTTC
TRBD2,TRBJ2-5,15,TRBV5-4,CASSGTSGIKETQYF,TGTGCCAGCAGCGGGACTAGCGGCATCAAGGAGACCCAGTACTTC
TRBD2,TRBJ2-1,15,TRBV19,CASSITSGSGNEQFF,TGTGCCAGTAGTATTACCAGCGGGAGCGGGAATGAGCAGTTCTTC
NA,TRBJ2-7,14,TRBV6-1,CASSRDNHNYEQYF,TGTGCCAGCAGCCGGGACAACCATAACTACGAGCAGTACTTC
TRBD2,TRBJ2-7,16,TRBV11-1,CASSGGLAGGLREQYF,TGTGCCAGCAGCGGAGGACTAGCGGGAGGATTGAGAGAGCAGTACTTC
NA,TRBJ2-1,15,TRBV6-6,CASTPSSAGYDEQFF,TGTGCCAGCACTCCCTCCTCGGCCGGGTACGATGAGCAGTTCTTC
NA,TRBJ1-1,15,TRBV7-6,CASIPHLRDFGQAFF,TGTGCCAGCATCCCGCACCTCCGGGACTTCGGGCAAGCTTTCTTT
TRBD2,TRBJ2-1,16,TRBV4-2,CASSQVAGGKRDEQFF,TGTGCCAGCAGCCAAGTGGCGGGGGGGAAAAGGGATGAGCAGTTCTTC
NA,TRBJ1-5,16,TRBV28,CASSPGGGYSNQPQHF,TGTGCCAGCAGTCCCGGGGGGGGATACAGCAATCAGCCCCAGCATTTT